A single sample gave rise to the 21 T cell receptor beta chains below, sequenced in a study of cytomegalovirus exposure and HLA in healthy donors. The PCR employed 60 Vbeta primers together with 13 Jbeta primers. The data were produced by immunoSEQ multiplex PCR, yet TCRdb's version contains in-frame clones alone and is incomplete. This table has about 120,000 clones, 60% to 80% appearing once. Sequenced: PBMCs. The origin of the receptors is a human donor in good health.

CDR3 sequence: CASEFGQGGEQYF. The DNA of the CDR3 is TGCGCCAGCGAATTCGGACAGGGGGGCGAGCAGTACTTC. This chain joins TRBV5-1 and TRBJ2-7, with 10 positions matching TRBD1. J lost 6 bases, V lost 7 bases, and 7 bases had no gene match. The CDR3 is 13 amino acids. Germline lookup yields CDR1 SGHRS and CDR2 YFSETQ.

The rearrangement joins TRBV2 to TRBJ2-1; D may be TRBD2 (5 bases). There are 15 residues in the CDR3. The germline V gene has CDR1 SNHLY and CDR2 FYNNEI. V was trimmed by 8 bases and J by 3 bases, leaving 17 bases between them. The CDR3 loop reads CASQPAGGGYNEQFF. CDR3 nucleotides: TGTGCCAGCCAACCCGCGGGCGGAGGCTACAATGAGCAGTTCTTC.

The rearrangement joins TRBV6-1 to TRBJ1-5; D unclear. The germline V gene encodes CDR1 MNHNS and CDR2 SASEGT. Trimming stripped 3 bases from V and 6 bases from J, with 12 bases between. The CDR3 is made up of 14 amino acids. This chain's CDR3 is CASSDRKLAQPQHF. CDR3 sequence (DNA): TGTGCCAGCAGTGACAGGAAACTGGCTCAGCCCCAGCATTTT.

The CDR3 reads CSAEWSGSTDTQYF. CDR3 nucleotide sequence: TGCAGCGCTGAGTGGTCAGGATCCACAGATACGCAGTATTTT. The chain joins TRBV29-1 to TRBJ2-3, with no clear D. Trimming removed 7 bases at V and 2 bases at J, with 16 bases between. The CDR3 totals 14 residues. Germline values: CDR1 SQVTM, CDR2 ANQGSEA.

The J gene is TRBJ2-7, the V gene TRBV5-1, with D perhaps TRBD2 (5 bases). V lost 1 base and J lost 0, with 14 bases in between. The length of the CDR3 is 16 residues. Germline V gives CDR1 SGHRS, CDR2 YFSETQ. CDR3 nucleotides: TGCGCCAGCAGCTTGTGGCGAGGGTCGACCTCCTACGAGCAGTACTTC. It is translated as CASSLWRGSTSYEQYF.

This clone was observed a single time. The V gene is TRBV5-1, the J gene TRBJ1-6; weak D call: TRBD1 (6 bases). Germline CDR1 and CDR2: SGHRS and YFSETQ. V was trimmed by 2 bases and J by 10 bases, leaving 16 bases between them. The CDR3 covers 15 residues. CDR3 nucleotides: TGCGCCAGCAGCTTAGAAGGAAACAGGGTGTCACCCCTCCACTTT. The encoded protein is CASSLEGNRVSPLHF.

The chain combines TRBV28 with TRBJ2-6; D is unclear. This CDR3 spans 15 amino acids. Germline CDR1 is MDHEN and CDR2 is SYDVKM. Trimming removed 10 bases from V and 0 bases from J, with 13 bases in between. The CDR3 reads CATKNGHSGANVLTF. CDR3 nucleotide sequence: TGTGCCACTAAAAACGGTCACTCTGGGGCCAACGTCCTGACTTTC. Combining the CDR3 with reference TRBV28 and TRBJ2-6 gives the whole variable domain DVKVTQSSRYLVKRTGEKVFLECVQDMDHENMFWYRQDPGLGLRLIYFSYDVKMKEKGDIPEGYSVSREKKERFSLILESASTNQTSMYLCATKNGHSGANVLTFGAGSRLTVL.

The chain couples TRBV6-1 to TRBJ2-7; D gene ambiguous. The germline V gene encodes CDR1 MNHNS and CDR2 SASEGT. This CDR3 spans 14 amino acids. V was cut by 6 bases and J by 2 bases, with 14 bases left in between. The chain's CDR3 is CASRPPDSPYEQYF. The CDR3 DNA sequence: TGTGCCAGCAGGCCCCCAGACTCGCCCTACGAGCAGTACTTC.

The CDR3 DNA sequence: TGTGCCAGCAGCCCGGGGGGTTATGGCTACACCTTC. It encodes CASSPGGYGYTF. The chain joins TRBV7-2 to TRBJ1-2; maybe TRBD1 (5 bases). The germline V and J ends were trimmed by 5 bases and 5 bases, with 9 bases remaining between them. Germline loops: CDR1 SGHTA, CDR2 FQGNSA. This CDR3 is 12 amino acids long.

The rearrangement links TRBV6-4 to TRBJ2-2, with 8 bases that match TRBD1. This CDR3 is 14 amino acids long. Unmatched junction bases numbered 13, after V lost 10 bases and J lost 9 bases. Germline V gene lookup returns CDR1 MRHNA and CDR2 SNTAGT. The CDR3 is CATLFGQGRRELFF. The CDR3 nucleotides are TGTGCCACTCTATTCGGACAGGGAAGACGGGAGCTGTTTTTT.

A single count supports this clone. CDR3: CASSWSTGSTEAFF. CDR3 nucleotides: TGCGCCAGCAGCTGGTCGACAGGGAGCACTGAAGCTTTCTTT. V and J are TRBV5-1 and TRBJ1-1; 7 bases are a match to TRBD1. There are 14 residues in the CDR3. With V trimmed by 3 bases and J by 4 bases, 6 bases remained unmatched. Germline CDR1 and CDR2: SGHRS and YFSETQ.

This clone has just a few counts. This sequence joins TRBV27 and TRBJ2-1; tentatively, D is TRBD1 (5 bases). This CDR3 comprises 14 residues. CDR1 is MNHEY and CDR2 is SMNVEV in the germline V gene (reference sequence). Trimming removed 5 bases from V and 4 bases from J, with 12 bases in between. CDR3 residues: CASSAQDRYNEQFF. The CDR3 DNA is TGTGCCAGCAGTGCGCAAGACAGATACAATGAGCAGTTCTTC.

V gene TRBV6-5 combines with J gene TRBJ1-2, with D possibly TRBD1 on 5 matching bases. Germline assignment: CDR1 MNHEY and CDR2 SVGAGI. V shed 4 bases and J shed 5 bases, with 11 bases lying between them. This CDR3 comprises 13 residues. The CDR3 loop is CASSFSGNYGYTF. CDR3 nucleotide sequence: TGTGCCAGCAGTTTTTCAGGGAATTATGGCTACACCTTC.

The chain's CDR3 is CASSLMAGGFTDTQYF. As DNA, the CDR3 is TGTGCCAGCAGCTTAATGGCGGGAGGGTTCACAGATACGCAGTATTTT. The chain joins TRBV7-9 to TRBJ2-3; 9 bases line up with TRBD2. Germline V gene lookup returns CDR1 SEHNR and CDR2 FQNEAQ (reference sequence). This CDR3 comprises 16 residues. V lost 2 bases, J lost 2 bases, and 5 bases stayed unmatched.

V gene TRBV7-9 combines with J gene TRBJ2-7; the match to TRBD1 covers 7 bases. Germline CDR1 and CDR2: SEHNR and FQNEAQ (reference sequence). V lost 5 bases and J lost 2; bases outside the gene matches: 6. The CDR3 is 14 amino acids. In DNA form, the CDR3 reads TGTGCCAGCAGCCCTCGGGACAGTACCTACGAGCAGTACTTC. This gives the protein CASSPRDSTYEQYF. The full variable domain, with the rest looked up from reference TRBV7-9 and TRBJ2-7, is DTGVSQNPRHKITKRGQNVTFRCDPISEHNRLYWYRQTLGQGPEFLTYFQNEAQLEKSRLLSDRFSAERPKGSFSTLEIQRTEQGDSAMYLCASSPRDSTYEQYFGPGTRLTVT.

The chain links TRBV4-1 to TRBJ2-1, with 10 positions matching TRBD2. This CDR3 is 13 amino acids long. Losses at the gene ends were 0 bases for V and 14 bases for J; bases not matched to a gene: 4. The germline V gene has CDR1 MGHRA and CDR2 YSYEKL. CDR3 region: CASSQDKGTSEFF. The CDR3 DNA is TGCGCCAGCAGCCAAGATAAGGGGACTAGCGAGTTCTTC.

CDR3 protein: CASSHFLNYGYTF. The DNA of the CDR3 is TGTGCCAGCAGTCACTTCCTTAACTATGGCTACACCTTC. V usage is TRBV25-1 and J usage is TRBJ1-2; D is unclear. V was shortened by 5 bases and J by 1 base, with 8 bases between the two germline ends. The V gene's germline CDR1 is MGHDK and CDR2 SYGVNS. The CDR3 is 13 residues long.

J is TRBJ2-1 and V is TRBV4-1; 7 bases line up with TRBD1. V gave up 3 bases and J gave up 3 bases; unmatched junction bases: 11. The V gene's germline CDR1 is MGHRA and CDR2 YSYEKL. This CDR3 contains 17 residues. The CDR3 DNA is TGCGCCAGCAGCCAGGGATACAGGGGTGCGGTCTACAATGAGCAGTTCTTC. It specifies CASSQGYRGAVYNEQFF.

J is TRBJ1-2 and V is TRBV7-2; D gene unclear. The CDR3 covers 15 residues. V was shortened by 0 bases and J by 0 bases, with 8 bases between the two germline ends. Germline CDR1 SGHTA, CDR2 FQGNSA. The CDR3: CASSLAASSNYGYTF. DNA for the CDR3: TGTGCCAGCAGCTTAGCGGCATCCTCTAACTATGGCTACACCTTC.

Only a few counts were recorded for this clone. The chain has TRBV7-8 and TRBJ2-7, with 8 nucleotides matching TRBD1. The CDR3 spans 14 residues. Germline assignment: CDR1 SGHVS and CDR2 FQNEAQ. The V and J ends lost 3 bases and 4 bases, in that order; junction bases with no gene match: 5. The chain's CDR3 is CASSFGQGPYEQYF. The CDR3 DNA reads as TGTGCCAGCAGCTTCGGACAGGGCCCGTACGAGCAGTACTTC.

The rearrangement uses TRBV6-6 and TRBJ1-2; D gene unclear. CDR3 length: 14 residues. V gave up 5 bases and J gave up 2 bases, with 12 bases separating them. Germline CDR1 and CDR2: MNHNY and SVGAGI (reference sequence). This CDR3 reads CASSPVQRNYGYTF. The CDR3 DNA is TGTGCCAGCAGTCCGGTACAGAGAAACTATGGCTACACCTTC.